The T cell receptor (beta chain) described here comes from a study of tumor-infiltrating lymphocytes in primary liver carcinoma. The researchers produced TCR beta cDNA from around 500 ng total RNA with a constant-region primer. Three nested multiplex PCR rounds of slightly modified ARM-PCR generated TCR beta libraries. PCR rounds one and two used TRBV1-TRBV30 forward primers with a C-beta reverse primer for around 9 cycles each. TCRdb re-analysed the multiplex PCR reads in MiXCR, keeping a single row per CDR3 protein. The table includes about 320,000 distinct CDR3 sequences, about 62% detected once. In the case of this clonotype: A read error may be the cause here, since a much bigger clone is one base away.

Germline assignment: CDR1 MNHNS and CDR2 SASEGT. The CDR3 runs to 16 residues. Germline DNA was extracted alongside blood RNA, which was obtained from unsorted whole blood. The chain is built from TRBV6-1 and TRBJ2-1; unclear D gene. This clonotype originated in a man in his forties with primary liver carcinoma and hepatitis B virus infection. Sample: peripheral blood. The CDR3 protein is CTSSERSASYYNEQFF. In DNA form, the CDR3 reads TGTACCAGCAGTGAAAGGAGCGCCTCTTACTACAATGAGCAGTTCTTC.